This T cell receptor beta chain comes out of a study of cytomegalovirus exposure and HLA in healthy donors. About the research overall: There were fewer than 500 genotyped donors. Of these, about 81% fell in the genetic ancestry cluster associated with self-reported Caucasian donors.

Study outcomes and limitations: The likely explanation for a cluster of highly shared sequence variants was sequencing artifact. Later genetic work tied a missense DCLRE1C variant to beta-chain V and J trimming.

Comments on this clone: What it recognizes is unknown.

The V gene lost 5 bases and the J gene lost 1 base, with 8 bases spanning the gap. Germline V gene lookup returns CDR1 SGHAT and CDR2 FQNNGV. The CDR3 totals 13 residues. 60 Vbeta and 13 Jbeta primers were used in PCR. TCRdb's table, derived via immunoSEQ multiplex PCR, lists solely in-frame clones and lacks some. Among approximately 150,000 clones listed, just over 70% were seen once. V usage is TRBV11-2 and J usage is TRBJ1-1; no clear D. Sequencing used PBMCs. This clonotype was obtained from a man aged 18 to 30 in good health and CMV-seropositive. CDR3 in amino acids: CASSPMANTEAFF. In nucleotides, the CDR3 is TGTGCCAGCAGCCCGATGGCGAACACTGAAGCTTTCTTT.